This T cell receptor (beta chain) was captured in a study of cytomegalovirus exposure and HLA in healthy donors. Study-wide results and limits: Both high specificity and high sensitivity reportedly marked the classifier's diagnosis of cytomegalovirus status. CMV serostatus was the only immune exposure information that was available.

This clone was observed a few times. Its antigen is as yet unknown. V gave up 3 bases and J gave up 2 bases, with 8 bases separating them. This CDR3 has 13 residues. Per the germline V gene, CDR1 is PRHDT and CDR2 is FYEKMQ (reference sequence). There were likely unrecorded immune exposures, though donors were nominally healthy when sampled. Researchers ran the PCR with 60 Vbeta and 13 Jbeta primers. Original processing methods: Roughly 81 million unique TCR beta chains, roughly 10 million shared, were counted in a later analysis. Generated by immunoSEQ multiplex PCR, the TCRdb table keeps only in-frame clones and is missing some. The V and J calls and clone size are taken from that table; D and trimming were inferred from the DNA. Of approximately 180,000 clones in the sample, 79% were seen once.

The chain recombines TRBV13 with TRBJ2-7, with D unclear. The TCR sequence derives from a woman aged 50 to 65 in good health and CMV-seronegative. Sequencing was carried out using PBMCs. For the CDR3, the DNA is TGTGCCAGCAGCTTTTCGTCGGCCTACGAGCAGTACTTC. Its protein is CASSFSSAYEQYF.